The 28 T cell receptor beta chains presented below share a single source sample, sequenced in a study of CD8+ T cells in alopecia areata. RNA was isolated and reverse transcribed to cDNA, the sequencing template. Measured with immunoSEQ multiplex PCR; TCRdb has only the in-frame clones, and not every one. The table lists some 170,000 clones, just over 65% of them singletons. This sample comprised CD8+ T cells sorted from blood, obtained at week 0. Receptors originate from a human donor with alopecia areata.

The chain is built from TRBV6-5 and TRBJ1-1; tentative D call: TRBD1 (5 bases). Germline CDR1 and CDR2: MNHEY and SVGAGI. V was pared by 6 bases and J by 0 bases, with 11 bases between. The CDR3 loop spans 14 amino acids. CDR3 nucleotide sequence: TGTGCCAGCAGCCCGTCAGGGTTGAACACTGAAGCTTTCTTT. Translated: CASSPSGLNTEAFF.

This chain uses TRBV30 with TRBJ2-1; D is unclear. Deletions cut 0 bases from V and 9 bases from J, with 9 bases between. The germline gives CDR1 GTSNPN, CDR2 SVGIG (reference sequence). This CDR3 spans 12 amino acids. In DNA form, the CDR3 reads TGTGCCTGGAGTGTTACCAGCCCTGAGCAGTTCTTC. Protein: CAWSVTSPEQFF.

The chain links TRBV19 to TRBJ2-7; 7 bases fit TRBD1. V lost 7 bases and J lost 2; bases outside the gene matches: 8. The germline V gene has CDR1 LNHDA and CDR2 SQIVND (reference sequence). The CDR3 contains 14 residues. CDR3 DNA: TGTGCCAGTAATCCGGGACAGACTACCTACGAGCAGTACTTC. It yields the protein CASNPGQTTYEQYF.

This chain joins TRBV4-1 and TRBJ2-1, with 12 bases identical to TRBD2. CDR1 and CDR2 from the germline V gene are MGHRA and YSYEKL. CDR3 length: 15 amino acids. V gave up 4 bases and J gave up 5 bases; unmatched junction bases: 3. The CDR3 DNA sequence: TGCGCCAGCAGCCCCACTAGCGGGGGGAACAATGAGCAGTTCTTC. This gives the protein CASSPTSGGNNEQFF.

The chain is built from TRBV2 and TRBJ1-5; possibly TRBD1 for D (5 bases). Germline V gene lookup returns CDR1 SNHLY and CDR2 FYNNEI. The CDR3 has 15 amino acids. Trimming took off 6 bases at V and 3 bases at J, with 15 bases between the two ends. The CDR3 loop reads CASRVTASHNQPQHF. The DNA of the CDR3 is TGTGCCAGCAGAGTGACAGCAAGCCACAATCAGCCCCAGCATTTT.

J is TRBJ2-1 and V is TRBV7-4; 8 bases fit TRBD2. Trimming cost V 5 bases and J 10 bases; bases outside gene matches: 4. Per the germline V gene, CDR1 is SGHVT and CDR2 is SQSDAQ. CDR3 size: 12 residues. CDR3 sequence: CASSPAGDEQFF. CDR3 nucleotides: TGTGCCAGCAGCCCAGCGGGGGACGAGCAGTTCTTC.

The rearrangement links TRBV9 to TRBJ1-2; D call uncertain. Per germline, CDR1 SGDLS and CDR2 YYNGEE. Trimming removed 0 bases from V and 8 bases from J, with 20 bases in between. This CDR3 is built from 16 residues. CDR3 region: CASSVAGTVSTGGYTF. CDR3 coding DNA: TGTGCCAGCAGCGTAGCCGGAACCGTCTCAACCGGGGGCTACACCTTC.

For this clone: The same CDR3 arises from other DNA sequences in this sample as well. This chain uses TRBV13 with TRBJ2-2, with D hard to call. Trimming cost V 0 bases and J 2 bases, with 4 bases left between them. CDR1 and CDR2 (germline): PRHDT, FYEKMQ (reference sequence). The CDR3 totals 14 residues. CDR3 sequence (DNA): TGTGCCAGCAGCTTAGGGGGAAACACCGGGGAGCTGTTTTTT. Its protein is CASSLGGNTGELFF.

This chain joins TRBV6-5 and TRBJ2-7, with D uncertain. CDR3 length equals 10 residues. CDR1 and CDR2 from the germline V gene are MNHEY and SVGAGI. Trimming stripped 8 bases from V and 6 bases from J, with 8 bases between. The CDR3 DNA sequence: TGTGCCAGCGGTTCGGCCGAGCAGTACTTC. Amino acids: CASGSAEQYF.

This chain connects TRBV9 to TRBJ1-1; weak D call: TRBD1 (5 bases). The germline V gene has CDR1 SGDLS and CDR2 YYNGEE. Trimming removed 0 bases from V and 4 bases from J, with 10 bases in between. CDR3 length: 14 residues. CDR3 nucleotide sequence: TGTGCCAGCAGCGTAGCAGGGTTGGGCACTGAAGCTTTCTTT. Protein product: CASSVAGLGTEAFF. The whole variable domain, remainder taken from reference TRBV9 and TRBJ1-1, is DSGVTQTPKHLITATGQRVTLRCSPRSGDLSVYWYQQSLDQGLQFLIQYYNGEERAKGNILERFSAQQFPDLHSELNLSSLELGDSALYFCASSVAGLGTEAFFGQGTRLTVV.

The chain is built from TRBV4-1 and TRBJ2-7; D not certain. The CDR3 length is 13 residues. V was cut by 1 base and J by 5 bases, with 9 bases left in between. Looked up from germline, CDR1 is MGHRA and CDR2 is YSYEKL. The chain's CDR3 is CASSQGRVDEQYF. The CDR3 nucleotides are TGCGCCAGCAGCCAAGGCCGGGTGGACGAGCAGTACTTC.

The chain combines TRBV7-2 with TRBJ2-7; 7 bases are a match to TRBD2. In germline, CDR1 is SGHTA, CDR2 FQGNSA. CDR3 size: 11 residues. The trim removed 10 bases at V and 3 bases at J, leaving 3 bases unmatched. CDR3 sequence reads: CATQRGYEQYF. The CDR3 DNA sequence: TGTGCCACCCAGCGGGGCTACGAGCAGTACTTC.

This clone was observed a few times. This chain connects TRBV7-9 to TRBJ1-3; D remains unclear. Trimming cost V 6 bases and J 0 bases, with 12 bases left between them. Germline-derived CDR1 and CDR2 are SEHNR and FQNEAQ (reference sequence). The CDR3 is made up of 15 amino acids. The CDR3 sequence: CASRGYGFSGNTIYF. The CDR3 DNA is TGTGCCAGCAGGGGATATGGGTTCTCTGGAAACACCATATATTTT.

The chain couples TRBV6-5 to TRBJ1-2; D ambiguous. V was shortened by 0 bases and J by 4 bases, with 9 bases between the two germline ends. CDR1 is MNHEY and CDR2 is SVGAGI in the germline V gene. This CDR3 region has 14 residues. In DNA, the CDR3 is TGTGCCAGCAGTTACTCGAAAGGGTCCTATGGCTACACCTTC. Translation: CASSYSKGSYGYTF.

This chain connects TRBV4-1 to TRBJ2-1, with D uncertain. Germline CDR1 is MGHRA and CDR2 is YSYEKL. The CDR3 contains 12 residues. V lost 4 bases and J lost 8, with 9 bases in between. The DNA for the CDR3 is TGCGCCAGCAGCCGCGGCGGCGATGAGCAGTTCTTC. This encodes CASSRGGDEQFF.

The CDR3 is CASSTPQGAAKNIQYF. In DNA form, the CDR3 reads TGTGCCAGCAGCACCCCACAGGGGGCGGCCAAAAACATTCAGTACTTC. The chain joins TRBV13 to TRBJ2-4, with 9 nucleotides matching TRBD1. The CDR3 spans 16 residues. Trimming took 5 bases from V and 1 from J; bases not matched to a gene: 6. Germline V gene lookup returns CDR1 PRHDT and CDR2 FYEKMQ (reference sequence).

The chain recombines TRBV6-5 with TRBJ2-3; D possibly uses TRBD1 or TRBD2 (5 bases each). Trimming removed 6 bases at V and 4 bases at J, with 8 bases between. This CDR3 is 12 amino acids long. In germline, CDR1 is MNHEY, CDR2 SVGAGI. The CDR3 DNA is TGTGCCAGCAGGGGGGAATCAGATACGCAGTATTTT. It yields the protein CASRGESDTQYF.

The chain carries TRBV11-3 and TRBJ1-2; D perhaps matches TRBD1 (5 bases). Germline CDR1 SGHNT, CDR2 YENEEA. Trimming took off 4 bases at V and 5 bases at J, with 11 bases between the two ends. The CDR3 length is 13 residues. In DNA form, the CDR3 reads TGTGCCAGCAGCTCGGAGGGACTATATGGCTACACCTTC. Its translation is CASSSEGLYGYTF.

The chain employs TRBV14 and TRBJ1-2; 8 nucleotides match TRBD1. The CDR3 extends over 13 amino acids. The germline CDR1 and CDR2 sequences are SGHDN and FVKESK. J was trimmed by 4 bases and V by 4 bases; bases with no gene match: 2. The CDR3 DNA is TGTGCCAGCAGCCTGGGACAGGCCTATGGCTACACCTTC. Its translation is CASSLGQAYGYTF.

This clone appeared a few times. The chain combines TRBV19 with TRBJ1-2, with D tentatively TRBD1 (6 bases). Germline V gene data show CDR1 as LNHDA and CDR2 as SQIVND (reference sequence). V dropped 3 bases and J dropped 4 bases, with 12 bases sitting between them. This CDR3 contains 14 residues. The CDR3 DNA reads as TGTGCCAGTAGTATTGGCAGGGGCGGCTATGGCTACACCTTC. Translated, it gives CASSIGRGGYGYTF.

This chain uses TRBV11-3 with TRBJ2-7; D remains ambiguous. V was trimmed by 1 base and J by 3 bases, leaving 13 bases between them. The CDR3 runs to 15 residues. The V gene's germline CDR1 is SGHNT and CDR2 YENEEA. CDR3 sequence (DNA): TGTGCCAGCAGCTTAGTGGGCTCAAAAGGCTACGAGCAGTACTTC. Translating gives CASSLVGSKGYEQYF. Drawing the rest from reference TRBV11-3 and TRBJ2-7, the complete variable domain is EAGVVQSPRYKIIEKKQPVAFWCNPISGHNTLYWYLQNLGQGPELLIRYENEEAVDDSQLPKDRFSAERLKGVDSTLKIQPAELGDSAVYLCASSLVGSKGYEQYFGPGTRLTVT.

This chain connects TRBV7-8 to TRBJ2-7; 7 nucleotides align to TRBD1. V dropped 4 bases and J dropped 3; count of bases not matched to a gene: 15. The CDR3 contains 17 residues. The germline V gene has CDR1 SGHVS and CDR2 FQNEAQ. CDR3 nucleotides: TGTGCCAGCAGCTCCCGACCGACCACGGGACAGTACTACGAGCAGTACTTC. It is translated as CASSSRPTTGQYYEQYF.

This clone appeared a few times. The V call is TRBV29-1, the J call TRBJ1-5; D is unresolved. Trimming left V 2 bases short and J 13 bases short, with 15 bases between. The CDR3 length is 12 residues. CDR1 SQVTM and CDR2 ANQGSEA come from the germline V gene. The CDR3 reads CSVEYGEGVQHF. The CDR3 nucleotides are TGCAGCGTTGAATATGGGGAGGGCGTTCAGCATTTT.

V gene TRBV5-4 combines with J gene TRBJ2-7; D not certain. This CDR3 contains 16 residues. The germline V gene has CDR1 SGHNT and CDR2 YYREEE (reference sequence). V gave up 0 bases and J gave up 2 bases, with 15 bases separating them. The CDR3 reads CASSLGRDPRPYEQYF. CDR3 nucleotide sequence: TGTGCCAGCAGCTTGGGGAGAGACCCTCGACCCTACGAGCAGTACTTC.

This clone was seen a handful of times. This chain joins TRBV29-1 and TRBJ2-4, with 8 bases that match TRBD1. V lost 2 bases and J lost 0; bases outside the gene matches: 9. The germline gives CDR1 SQVTM, CDR2 ANQGSEA. The CDR3 is 17 amino acids. Here the CDR3 DNA reads TGCAGCGTTGAAACCCAAGACAGGGGACAAGCCAAAAACATTCAGTACTTC. Its translation: CSVETQDRGQAKNIQYF.

The table lists this clone with a few counts. In DNA form, the CDR3 reads TGTGCCTGGACCAGGGGTTATGAGCAGTTCTTC. Its protein product is CAWTRGYEQFF. The chain combines TRBV30 with TRBJ2-1; possibly TRBD1 for D (6 bases). The CDR3 is 11 amino acids. The germline V gene encodes CDR1 GTSNPN and CDR2 SVGIG (reference sequence). Trimming shortened V by 4 bases and J by 8 bases, and 9 bases separated the two germline ends.

Concerning this clone: Within the sample, other DNA sequences also encode this same CDR3. The chain uses TRBV29-1 and TRBJ2-7; 8 bases match TRBD1. The trim removed 6 bases at V and 1 base at J, leaving 5 bases unmatched. The CDR3 spans 13 residues. From germline, CDR1 is SQVTM and CDR2 ANQGSEA. The CDR3 coding sequence is TGCAGCGTCAGGACAGGGTTATCCTACGAGCAGTACTTC. Translating it yields CSVRTGLSYEQYF.

This chain joins TRBV13 and TRBJ2-5, with 14 bases aligning to TRBD2. V was clipped by 4 bases and J by 2 bases; unmatched bases: 3. This CDR3 is built from 16 residues. The V gene's germline CDR1 is PRHDT and CDR2 FYEKMQ (reference sequence). The CDR3 bases are TGTGCCAGCAGCTGGGGACTAGCGGGGGAACAAGAGACCCAGTACTTC. It translates to CASSWGLAGEQETQYF.